The 21 T cell receptor beta chains in this list originate from one sample, sequenced in a study of cytomegalovirus exposure and HLA in healthy donors. PCR amplification relied on 60 Vbeta primers (plus 13 Jbeta primers). The assay was immunoSEQ multiplex PCR, and TCRdb's table has in-frame clones only and misses some. The profile shows around 180,000 clones, roughly 81% of them singletons. Sequenced input: PBMCs. These receptors all stem from a girl between 5 and 17 years old in good health and CMV-seropositive.

V and J are TRBV2 and TRBJ1-4, with D possibly being TRBD1 (6 bases). V dropped 7 bases and J dropped 4 bases, with 10 bases sitting between them. CDR1 is SNHLY and CDR2 is FYNNEI in the germline V gene. The CDR3 is 13 amino acids. The DNA of the CDR3 is TGTGCCAGCAAGCCAGGGGTTAATGAAAAACTGTTTTTT. Translated: CASKPGVNEKLFF.

This rearrangement joins TRBV14 to TRBJ1-1; D uncertain. Germline V gene lookup returns CDR1 SGHDN and CDR2 FVKESK. V lost 1 base, J lost 2 bases, and 23 bases lay in between. The CDR3 contains 19 residues. As DNA, the CDR3 is TGTGCCAGCAGCCAAGGGGTCTTGCTGAGGCACCTCCTCAACACTGAAGCTTTCTTT. Protein: CASSQGVLLRHLLNTEAFF.

In this sample, this clone turned up once. The rearrangement uses TRBV7-8 and TRBJ1-3; TRBD1 matches at 8 bases. CDR3 length: 16 amino acids. From germline, CDR1 is SGHVS and CDR2 FQNEAQ. The junction had 10 bases not matched to a gene; V was cut back by 5 bases and J by 4 bases. CDR3 amino acids: CASSPPWTGRGNTIYF. For the CDR3, the DNA is TGTGCCAGCAGCCCTCCCTGGACAGGGAGAGGAAACACCATATATTTT.

The chain couples TRBV18 to TRBJ1-5; 12 nucleotides line up with TRBD1. Germline lookup yields CDR1 KGHSH and CDR2 LQKENI. Trimming cost V 4 bases and J 5 bases; bases outside gene matches: 3. The CDR3 length is 15 residues. This chain's CDR3 is CASSRGQGAHQPQHF. The CDR3, as DNA: TGTGCCAGCTCACGGGGACAGGGGGCTCATCAGCCCCAGCATTTT.

The genes are TRBV7-9 and TRBJ2-7, with 8 bases identical to TRBD1. CDR1 is SEHNR, CDR2 FQNEAQ, per germline (reference sequence). The J segment lost 5 bases and the V segment lost 4 bases, leaving 13 bases of the junction unmatched. CDR3 length: 16 residues. CDR3 bases: TGTGCCAGCAGCTCAGCCTCCGGACAGGGACCCAACGAGCAGTACTTC. Protein sequence: CASSSASGQGPNEQYF.

As concerns this clone: Mismatch with germline at one junction end may stem from a read error. The chain carries TRBV7-7 and TRBJ1-3; a weak D match, TRBD1 (5 bases). Per the germline V gene, CDR1 is SSHAT and CDR2 is FNYEAQ (reference sequence). The CDR3 has 14 amino acids. CDR3 DNA: TGTGCTAGCAGCCCCGACAGCTCTGGAAACACCATATATTTT. It is translated as CASSPDSSGNTIYF.

The sample holds a few counts of this clone. The chain combines TRBV6-1 with TRBJ2-1, with TRBD1 matching over 11 bases. The germline gives CDR1 MNHNS, CDR2 SASEGT. Germline trimming cut 9 bases from V and 5 bases from J; bases unmatched to any gene: 6. The CDR3 covers 14 residues. The CDR3 coding sequence is TGTGCCAGTTTACGGGACAGGGGGAACAATGAGCAGTTCTTC. Its translation: CASLRDRGNNEQFF.

This clone turned up a few times. The chain recombines TRBV19 with TRBJ2-1; D perhaps matches TRBD1 (5 bases). Germline CDR1 and CDR2: LNHDA and SQIVND (reference sequence). This CDR3 contains 12 residues. V was clipped by 3 bases and J by 6 bases, with 6 bases between them. CDR3 region: CASSMDINEQFF. CDR3 nucleotides: TGTGCCAGTAGTATGGACATCAATGAGCAGTTCTTC.

This clone was seen only a few times. V gene TRBV18 combines with J gene TRBJ1-6, with D possibly TRBD1 on 6 matching bases. Trimming removed 7 bases from V and 7 bases from J, with 14 bases in between. This CDR3 is 14 amino acids long. Germline-derived CDR1 and CDR2 are KGHSH and LQKENI. The CDR3 sequence is CASCRDTANSPLHF. The CDR3 coding sequence is TGTGCCAGCTGCCGGGACACAGCGAATTCACCCCTCCACTTT.

V gene TRBV6-6 combines with J gene TRBJ1-1; the D gene is possibly TRBD1 (5 bases). CDR1 is MNHNY, CDR2 SVGAGI, per germline (reference sequence). The CDR3 covers 13 residues. V lost 9 bases to trimming and J lost 1 base, with 12 bases between them. Here the CDR3 reads CASNVGGNTEAFF. The CDR3 nucleotides read TGTGCCAGTAATGTGGGGGGGAACACTGAAGCTTTCTTT.

The chain links TRBV7-3 to TRBJ2-3, with TRBD2 matching over 8 bases. CDR1 is SGHTA and CDR2 is FQGTGA in the germline V gene. The V segment lost 0 bases and the J segment 0 bases; nucleotides outside the gene matches: 5. CDR3 length equals 17 residues. In DNA form, the CDR3 reads TGTGCCAGCAGCTTAACAGAGCGGGGGCCTAGCACAGATACGCAGTATTTT. Its protein product is CASSLTERGPSTDTQYF.

The chain is built from TRBV2 and TRBJ1-2; 10 nucleotides align to TRBD1. The germline V gene encodes CDR1 SNHLY and CDR2 FYNNEI. CDR3 length: 13 residues. The ends lost 6 bases at V and 4 bases at J; junction bases unmatched: 2. In DNA, the CDR3 is TGTGCCAGCAGGGGGACAGGGGTCTATGGCTACACCTTC. Protein sequence: CASRGTGVYGYTF.

The chain carries TRBV11-2 and TRBJ2-7, with D unclear. CDR1 SGHAT and CDR2 FQNNGV come from the germline V gene. CDR3 length: 14 residues. The V and J ends lost 5 bases and 4 bases respectively, with 15 bases between them. The CDR3 here is CASSDPPRNYEQYF. DNA of the CDR3: TGTGCCAGCAGCGACCCTCCGCGGAATTACGAGCAGTACTTC.

Details on this clone: Other DNA sequences of this sample code for an identical CDR3. The CDR3 protein is CASSPDRDYGYTF. The CDR3 bases are TGTGCCAGCTCGCCGGACAGGGACTATGGCTACACCTTC. The chain has TRBV18 and TRBJ1-2, with 8 positions matching TRBD1. Germline lookup yields CDR1 KGHSH and CDR2 LQKENI. Trimming cost V 6 bases and J 3 bases; bases outside gene matches: 3. The CDR3 is 13 residues long. Complete variable domain (other parts from reference TRBV18 and TRBJ1-2): NAGVMQNPRHLVRRRGQEARLRCSPMKGHSHVYWYRQLPEEGLKFMVYLQKENIIDESGMPKERFSAEFPKEGPSILRIQQVVRGDSAAYFCASSPDRDYGYTFGSGTRLTVV.

This rearrangement joins TRBV6-5 to TRBJ2-7, with TRBD1 as a possible D gene (6 bases). The CDR3 consists of 14 residues. The ends were cut back, 2 bases at V and 5 bases at J, with 13 bases in the middle. Germline V gives CDR1 MNHEY, CDR2 SVGAGI. As DNA, the CDR3 is TGTGCCAGCAGTTACGGTACAGGGTGGAACGAGCAGTACTTC. This translates into CASSYGTGWNEQYF.

This clone was observed a single time. This rearrangement joins TRBV7-3 to TRBJ2-3; 9 bases match TRBD1. V lost 5 bases, J lost 1 base, and 4 bases stayed unmatched. The germline gives CDR1 SGHTA, CDR2 FQGTGA. The CDR3 runs to 15 residues. The CDR3 sequence is CASSPGTGRTDTQYF. DNA for the CDR3: TGTGCCAGCAGCCCCGGGACAGGGCGCACAGATACGCAGTATTTT.

This rearrangement joins TRBV9 to TRBJ1-6; 7 nucleotides align to TRBD1. Trimming at V came to 3 bases and at J to 14 bases, leaving 11 bases not matched to a gene. The CDR3 runs 14 residues. The germline gives CDR1 SGDLS, CDR2 YYNGEE. The CDR3 region has the DNA TGTGCCAGCAGCGCCGACAGGGATAACTTGGCCCTCCACTTT. It yields the protein CASSADRDNLALHF. The complete variable domain, with remaining parts taken from reference TRBV9 and TRBJ1-6, reads DSGVTQTPKHLITATGQRVTLRCSPRSGDLSVYWYQQSLDQGLQFLIQYYNGEERAKGNILERFSAQQFPDLHSELNLSSLELGDSALYFCASSADRDNLALHFGNGTRLTVT.

CDR3 in amino acids: CASSEAGLSGNTIYF. The CDR3 bases are TGTGCCAGCAGTGAAGCGGGACTCTCTGGAAACACCATATATTTT. The chain combines TRBV2 with TRBJ1-3; tentative D call: TRBD1 (5 bases). Trimming removed 0 bases at V and 0 bases at J, with 6 bases between. Germline V gene data show CDR1 as SNHLY and CDR2 as FYNNEI. The CDR3 runs to 15 residues.

This clone has only one observation. The J gene is TRBJ1-3, the V gene TRBV10-3, with D tentatively TRBD1 (6 bases). Germline CDR1 reads ENHRY; CDR2 reads SYGVKD. CDR3 size: 14 residues. V dropped 4 bases and J dropped 0 bases, with 7 bases sitting between them. As DNA, the CDR3 is TGTGCCATCAGTGGACAGGCCTCTGGAAACACCATATATTTT. Its protein is CAISGQASGNTIYF.

This clone was counted between two and nine times. This chain uses TRBV7-2 with TRBJ2-2; TRBD1 aligns across 8 bases. The V gene's germline CDR1 is SGHTA and CDR2 FQGNSA. J lost 0 bases, V lost 3 bases, and 3 bases had no gene match. The CDR3 has 16 amino acids. The CDR3 DNA follows: TGTGCCAGCAGCTTGGGGGGACAGGCGAACACCGGGGAGCTGTTTTTT. Translating it yields CASSLGGQANTGELFF.

The rearrangement uses TRBV5-1 and TRBJ1-3; 9 bases line up with TRBD1. Germline assignment: CDR1 SGHRS and CDR2 YFSETQ. The V and J ends lost 0 bases and 0 bases, in that order; junction bases with no gene match: 1. The CDR3 length is 16 residues. CDR3 DNA: TGCGCCAGCAGCTTGGAGACAGGGGGCTCTGGAAACACCATATATTTT. This codes for CASSLETGGSGNTIYF. The full variable domain, rest sourced from reference TRBV5-1 and TRBJ1-3, is KAGVTQTPRYLIKTRGQQVTLSCSPISGHRSVSWYQQTPGQGLQFLFEYFSETQRNKGNFPGRFSGRQFSNSRSEMNVSTLELGDSALYLCASSLETGGSGNTIYFGEGSWLTVV.